The T cell receptor (beta chain) under discussion was sequenced for a study of early T cells in non-severe SARS-CoV-2 infection. Study-level background: From unsorted whole blood, bulk RNA was sequenced, and the chains remained unpaired.

As part of library construction, unique molecular identifiers were attached to individual cDNA molecules. TCRdb called the 5' RACE reads again in MiXCR, with one record for every CDR3 protein. The table shows about 23,000 distinct CDR3 sequences, with 3.5% to 5.5% occurring only once. This CDR3 is built from 14 residues. This clonotype came up many times. Its antigen is as yet unknown. Study-wide findings and caveats: In VDJdb matching, anti-spike CD8 responses were favored while private and CD4 specificities went missing.

The specimen sequenced was whole blood. This clonotype originated in an adult who was a healthcare worker with PCR-confirmed SARS-CoV-2 infection or an uninfected control (not recorded which). The chain carries TRBV21-1 and TRBJ1-2; TRBD1 is the table's D call and was not checked against the DNA. TRBV21-1 is a pseudogene locus. The CDR3 DNA reads TGTGCCAGCACCCCGACAGGGGGCGTTTATGGCTACACCTTC. Its translation is CASTPTGGVYGYTF.